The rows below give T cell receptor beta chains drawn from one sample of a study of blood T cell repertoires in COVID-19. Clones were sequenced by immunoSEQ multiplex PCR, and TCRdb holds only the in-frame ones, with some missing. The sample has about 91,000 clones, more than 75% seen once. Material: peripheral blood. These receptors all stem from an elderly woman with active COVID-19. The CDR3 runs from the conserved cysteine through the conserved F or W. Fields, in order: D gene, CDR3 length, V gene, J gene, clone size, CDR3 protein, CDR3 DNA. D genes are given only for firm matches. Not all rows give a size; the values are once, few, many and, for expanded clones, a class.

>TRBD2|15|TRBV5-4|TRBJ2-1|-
CASSPLAGGGDEQFF
TGTGCCAGCAGCCCCCTAGCGGGAGGGGGCGATGAGCAGTTCTTC
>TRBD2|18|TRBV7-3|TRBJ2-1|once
CASSLRGASGYSYNEQFF
TGTGCCAGCAGCTTAAGGGGGGCTAGCGGGTACTCCTACAATGAGCAGTTCTTC
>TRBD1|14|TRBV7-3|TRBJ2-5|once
CASSSGTGEETQYF
TGTGCCAGCAGCTCCGGGACAGGAGAAGAGACCCAGTACTTC
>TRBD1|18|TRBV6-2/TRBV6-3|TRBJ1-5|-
CASSYSYGTGANNQPQHF
TGTGCCAGCAGTTACTCCTATGGGACAGGGGCAAATAATCAGCCCCAGCATTTT
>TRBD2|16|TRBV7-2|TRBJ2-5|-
CASSLNSGGRRETQYF
TGTGCCAGCAGCTTAAATTCGGGAGGGCGGCGGGAGACCCAGTACTTC
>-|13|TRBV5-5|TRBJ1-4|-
CASSPWGGEKLFF
TGTGCCAGCAGCCCCTGGGGGGGTGAAAAACTGTTTTTT
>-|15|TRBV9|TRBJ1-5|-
CASNPSGDSNQPQHF
TGTGCCAGCAATCCATCGGGGGATAGCAATCAGCCCCAGCATTTT
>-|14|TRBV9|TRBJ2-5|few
CASSDGGNVETQYF
TGTGCCAGCAGCGACGGAGGGAACGTGGAGACCCAGTACTTC
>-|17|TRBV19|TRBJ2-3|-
CASSIQGSRWGRVAQYF
TGTGCCAGTAGTATCCAGGGGAGCAGGTGGGGCAGGGTGGCGCAGTATTTT
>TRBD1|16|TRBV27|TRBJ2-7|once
CASSFGPGQVRQEQYF
TGTGCCAGCAGTTTTGGACCGGGACAGGTCCGTCAGGAGCAGTACTTC
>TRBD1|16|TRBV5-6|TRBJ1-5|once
CASSLSGGIGNQPQHF
TGTGCCAGCAGCTTGTCAGGGGGCATCGGCAATCAGCCCCAGCATTTT
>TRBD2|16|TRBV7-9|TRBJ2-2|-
CASSRLAGAFIGELFF
TGTGCCAGCAGCCGTCTAGCGGGAGCTTTCATCGGGGAGCTGTTTTTT
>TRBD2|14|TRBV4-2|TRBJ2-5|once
CASSQDWGRATQYF
TGTGCCAGCAGCCAAGATTGGGGGAGGGCCACCCAGTACTTC
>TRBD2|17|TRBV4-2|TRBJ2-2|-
CASSQENLAENTGELFF
TGTGCCAGCAGCCAAGAGAATCTAGCGGAAAACACCGGGGAGCTGTTTTTT
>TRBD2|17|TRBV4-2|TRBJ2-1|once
CASSPLLLAGADNEQFF
TGTGCCAGCAGCCCCCTCCTCCTAGCGGGCGCCGACAATGAGCAGTTCTTC
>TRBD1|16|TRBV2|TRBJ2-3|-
CASSKPGTGDTDTQYF
TGTGCCAGCAGTAAACCCGGGACAGGGGACACAGATACGCAGTATTTT
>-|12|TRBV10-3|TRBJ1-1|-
CAALPNHTEAFF
TGTGCCGCGCTCCCCAATCACACTGAAGCTTTCTTT
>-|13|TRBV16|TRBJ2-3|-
CASSGGITDTQYF
TGTGCCAGCAGCGGCGGGATCACAGATACGCAGTATTTT
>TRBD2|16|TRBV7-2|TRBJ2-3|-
CASSLRLASVADTQYF
TGTGCCAGCAGCTTAAGACTAGCCTCGGTCGCAGATACGCAGTATTTT
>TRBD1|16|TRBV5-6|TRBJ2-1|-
CASSLGGQGSYNEQFF
TGTGCCAGCAGCTTGGGGGGACAGGGATCATACAATGAGCAGTTCTTC
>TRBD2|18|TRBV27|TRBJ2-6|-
CASSVTSGSQAGANVLTF
TGTGCCAGCAGTGTGACTAGCGGGAGCCAGGCTGGGGCCAACGTCCTGACTTTC
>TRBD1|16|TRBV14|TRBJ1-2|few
CASSRRQGTGNYGYTF
TGTGCCAGCAGCCGCCGACAGGGGACGGGAAACTATGGCTACACCTTC
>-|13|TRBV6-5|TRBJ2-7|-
CASSFRHHYEQYF
TGTGCCAGCAGTTTTCGACACCACTACGAGCAGTACTTC
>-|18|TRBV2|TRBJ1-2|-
CASSEAGAGASLRGGYTF
TGTGCCAGCAGTGAAGCGGGGGCAGGGGCCTCGTTACGGGGTGGCTACACCTTC
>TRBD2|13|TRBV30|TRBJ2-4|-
CAWSLAGGSIQYF
TGTGCCTGGAGTTTAGCGGGAGGGAGCATTCAGTACTTC
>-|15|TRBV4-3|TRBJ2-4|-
CASSQEGRGKNIQYF
TGCGCCAGCAGCCAAGAGGGTCGAGGGAAAAACATTCAGTACTTC
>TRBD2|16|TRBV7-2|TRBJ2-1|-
CASSGHSGGAYNEQFF
TGTGCCAGCAGCGGCCATAGCGGGGGGGCCTACAATGAGCAGTTCTTC
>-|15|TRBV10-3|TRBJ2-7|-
CAISDPTKNSYEQYF
TGTGCCATCAGTGACCCGACTAAAAATTCCTACGAGCAGTACTTC